This is a list of T cell receptor beta chains from one sample in a study of tumor and adjacent non-tumor tissue in lung cancer. TCRdb analysed the multiplex PCR reads with MiXCR anew, one entry per CDR3 protein. The table shows about 85,000 distinct CDR3 sequences, with 61% occurring only once. The sample taken for sequencing was lung tumor tissue. All receptors come from a man aged 65 to 79 with non-small cell lung cancer. Both conserved end residues are part of each CDR3. A D gene is named only where the DNA matches it firmly. Some rows have no size entry. The others give once, few or many, or a class for an expanded clone.

clone_size: .
j_call: TRBJ2-7
d_call: .
v_call: TRBV24-1
cdr3_nt: TGTGCCACCAGTGATACGGCGGGCTACGAGCAGTACTTC
cdr3_aa: CATSDTAGYEQYF

clone_size: many
j_call: TRBJ2-1
d_call: TRBD2
v_call: TRBV29-1
cdr3_nt: TGCAGCGTGGGTGGACTAGCGGGAGGGCACGAGCAGTTCTTC
cdr3_aa: CSVGGLAGGHEQFF

clone_size: .
j_call: TRBJ2-1
d_call: .
v_call: TRBV11-3
cdr3_nt: TGTGCCAGCAGCCTTCTAGCAGGGGTTAACAATGGGCACTTCTTC
cdr3_aa: CASSLLAGVNNGHFF

clone_size: .
j_call: TRBJ1-6
d_call: .
v_call: TRBV20-1
cdr3_nt: TGCAGTGCTAGAGATCCGATAAGGCCCTATAATTCACCCCTCCACTTT
cdr3_aa: CSARDPIRPYNSPLHF

clone_size: .
j_call: TRBJ2-1
d_call: TRBD1
v_call: TRBV11-2
cdr3_nt: TGTGCCAGCAGCACTTCAGACAGGGGATACGAGCAGTTCTTC
cdr3_aa: CASSTSDRGYEQFF

clone_size: many
j_call: TRBJ1-5
d_call: .
v_call: TRBV29-1
cdr3_nt: TGCAGCGTTGATGAGGGGTCGGGCAATCAGCCCCAGCATTTT
cdr3_aa: CSVDEGSGNQPQHF

clone_size: .
j_call: TRBJ2-7
d_call: .
v_call: TRBV20-1
cdr3_nt: TGCAGTGCTACCGGGACATGGGGCTCGTCTTACGAACAGTACTTC
cdr3_aa: CSATGTWGSSYEQYF

clone_size: .
j_call: TRBJ1-2
d_call: .
v_call: TRBV4-1
cdr3_nt: TGCGCCAGCAGCCGACATCGGTCGGGTGGAGGCTACACCTTC
cdr3_aa: CASSRHRSGGGYTF

clone_size: .
j_call: TRBJ1-4
d_call: TRBD1
v_call: TRBV6-5
cdr3_nt: TGTGTCAGCAGGGGGTATGAAAAACCGTTTTTT
cdr3_aa: CVSRGYEKPFF

clone_size: once
j_call: TRBJ2-6
d_call: TRBD1
v_call: TRBV7-9
cdr3_nt: TGTGCCAGCAGCCTATCTACAGGGGCTGGGGCCAACGTCCTGACTTTC
cdr3_aa: CASSLSTGAGANVLTF

clone_size: many
j_call: TRBJ2-1
d_call: TRBD1
v_call: TRBV28
cdr3_nt: TGTGCCAGCAGTTTGGTCCGGACAGGGCACTACAATGAGCAGTTCTTC
cdr3_aa: CASSLVRTGHYNEQFF

clone_size: few
j_call: TRBJ1-6
d_call: TRBD1
v_call: TRBV7-9
cdr3_nt: TGTGCCAGCAGCTTAAGACAGGGGGGATCACCCCTCCACTTT
cdr3_aa: CASSLRQGGSPLHF

clone_size: few
j_call: TRBJ2-2
d_call: TRBD2
v_call: TRBV20-1
cdr3_nt: TGCAGTGCCAGACTAGCGGGATCGAACACCGGGGAGCTGTTTTTT
cdr3_aa: CSARLAGSNTGELFF

clone_size: many
j_call: TRBJ2-2
d_call: .
v_call: TRBV6-6
cdr3_nt: TGTGCCAGCAGGACAAGGAACACCGGGGAGCTGTTTTTT
cdr3_aa: CASRTRNTGELFF

clone_size: .
j_call: TRBJ2-7
d_call: .
v_call: TRBV11-2
cdr3_nt: TGTGCCAGCAGCCCCGGGCTGTTTTACGAGCGGTGCTTC
cdr3_aa: CASSPGLFYERCF

clone_size: .
j_call: TRBJ2-2
d_call: .
v_call: TRBV12-3/TRBV12-4
cdr3_nt: TGTGCCAGCAGTTTAAGGAGGAGGGACACCGTGGAGCTGTTTTTT
cdr3_aa: CASSLRRRDTVELFF

clone_size: many
j_call: TRBJ2-7
d_call: .
v_call: TRBV29-1
cdr3_nt: TGCAGCGTCGAGTACTACTACGAGCAGTACTTC
cdr3_aa: CSVEYYYEQYF

clone_size: .
j_call: TRBJ2-3
d_call: TRBD1
v_call: TRBV11-2
cdr3_nt: TGTGTCAGCAGCTTAGACAGGGCCTCATCAGATACACAGTATTTT
cdr3_aa: CVSSLDRASSDTQYF

clone_size: many
j_call: TRBJ2-3
d_call: .
v_call: TRBV4-1
cdr3_nt: TGCGCCAGCAGCCCCTCCACGCCGTCGGATACGCAGTATTTT
cdr3_aa: CASSPSTPSDTQYF

clone_size: medium-sized
j_call: TRBJ2-1
d_call: .
v_call: TRBV11-2
cdr3_nt: TGTGCCAGCAGCCCGACGTTGGGGGTACCCTGGAATGAGCAGTTCTTC
cdr3_aa: CASSPTLGVPWNEQFF

clone_size: .
j_call: TRBJ2-2
d_call: .
v_call: TRBV20-1
cdr3_nt: TGCAGTGTTGGGACGGCTGACAACACCGGGGAGCTGTTTTTT
cdr3_aa: CSVGTADNTGELFF

clone_size: .
j_call: TRBJ2-2
d_call: .
v_call: TRBV11-2
cdr3_nt: TGTGCCAGTAGCTTTTTCGTGGCCACTAACACCGGGGAGCTGTTTTTT
cdr3_aa: CASSFFVATNTGELFF

clone_size: .
j_call: TRBJ2-5
d_call: .
v_call: TRBV5-6
cdr3_nt: TGTGCGAGCAGCTTGGGATACAGGGAAGGGACCCAGTACTTC
cdr3_aa: CASSLGYREGTQYF

clone_size: many
j_call: TRBJ2-1
d_call: TRBD2
v_call: TRBV6-6
cdr3_nt: TGTGCCAGCACTCGCGGGGGGAATGAGCAGTTCTTC
cdr3_aa: CASTRGGNEQFF

clone_size: many
j_call: TRBJ1-5
d_call: .
v_call: TRBV6-6
cdr3_nt: TGTGCCAGCAGCCCAAATAGCAATCAGCCCCAGCATTTT
cdr3_aa: CASSPNSNQPQHF

clone_size: .
j_call: TRBJ1-6
d_call: .
v_call: TRBV6-5
cdr3_nt: TGTGCCAGCAGCCTTGCTATTAATTCACCCCTCCACTTT
cdr3_aa: CASSLAINSPLHF

clone_size: few
j_call: TRBJ2-2
d_call: .
v_call: TRBV28
cdr3_nt: TGTGCCAGCAGCCCAGGGTACACCGGGGAGCTGTTTTTT
cdr3_aa: CASSPGYTGELFF

clone_size: many
j_call: TRBJ2-1
d_call: TRBD2
v_call: TRBV4-2
cdr3_nt: TGTGCCAGCAGCCAGGGGACTAGCGCGGGGAATGAGCAGTTCTTC
cdr3_aa: CASSQGTSAGNEQFF

clone_size: once
j_call: TRBJ1-2
d_call: TRBD1
v_call: TRBV29-1
cdr3_nt: TGCAGCGCCGGCGAAACTAGCATGGGACAGAAAGCCTATGGCTACACCTTC
cdr3_aa: CSAGETSMGQKAYGYTF

clone_size: many
j_call: TRBJ2-1
d_call: TRBD2
v_call: TRBV12-3/TRBV12-4
cdr3_nt: TGTGCCAGCAGTTTAAGGGGACTAGCGGTGTACAATGAGCAGTTCTTC
cdr3_aa: CASSLRGLAVYNEQFF

clone_size: many
j_call: TRBJ2-2
d_call: .
v_call: TRBV4-1
cdr3_nt: TGCGCCAGCAGCCACCCTTTGAGGTACACCGGGGAGCTGTTTTTT
cdr3_aa: CASSHPLRYTGELFF

clone_size: .
j_call: TRBJ1-5
d_call: .
v_call: TRBV12-3/TRBV12-4
cdr3_nt: TGTGCCAGCAGCCTAGGGGGGCAGCTAAATCAACCCCAGCATTTT
cdr3_aa: CASSLGGQLNQPQHF

clone_size: .
j_call: TRBJ2-3
d_call: .
v_call: TRBV14
cdr3_nt: TGTGCCAGCAGCCAGTGGAGGGATACGCAGTATTTT
cdr3_aa: CASSQWRDTQYF

clone_size: once
j_call: TRBJ1-6
d_call: .
v_call: TRBV11-2
cdr3_nt: TGCGCCAGCAACTTAGTCGGAGGAACCACCTCCTATAATTCACCCCTCCACTTT
cdr3_aa: CASNLVGGTTSYNSPLHF

clone_size: .
j_call: TRBJ2-1
d_call: .
v_call: TRBV29-1
cdr3_nt: TGCAGCGTCGAGAACCCGACAGGTTCCCTCTACAATGAGCAGTTCTTC
cdr3_aa: CSVENPTGSLYNEQFF

clone_size: .
j_call: TRBJ2-5
d_call: .
v_call: TRBV11-2
cdr3_nt: TGTGCCAGCAGCCCTAAACAGGCGAGAGAGACCCGGTACTTC
cdr3_aa: CASSPKQARETRYF

clone_size: once
j_call: TRBJ1-2
d_call: .
v_call: TRBV12-3/TRBV12-4
cdr3_nt: TGTGCCAGTGCCCTGCGGACAGAACCTAACTATGGCTACACCTTC
cdr3_aa: CASALRTEPNYGYTF

clone_size: .
j_call: TRBJ2-3
d_call: .
v_call: TRBV10-1
cdr3_nt: TGCGCTAGCAGTGAGTCGGACGGGATGACAGATACGCAGTATTTT
cdr3_aa: CASSESDGMTDTQYF

clone_size: .
j_call: TRBJ2-3
d_call: .
v_call: TRBV2
cdr3_nt: TGTGCCACCCCATGGAACCCAACAGATACGCAGTATTTT
cdr3_aa: CATPWNPTDTQYF

clone_size: many
j_call: TRBJ2-2
d_call: .
v_call: TRBV4-1
cdr3_nt: TGCGCCAGCGGAGGGGGACAGCAAAACACCGGGGAGCTGTTTTTT
cdr3_aa: CASGGGQQNTGELFF

clone_size: many
j_call: TRBJ2-1
d_call: .
v_call: TRBV11-2
cdr3_nt: TGTGCCAGCAGCCCGGAACTAGGCCAGTACAATGAGCAGTTCTTC
cdr3_aa: CASSPELGQYNEQFF

clone_size: .
j_call: TRBJ2-5
d_call: .
v_call: TRBV24-1
cdr3_nt: TGTTCCACCAGTGATTTCTCGACCGGGGAGACCCGGTACTTC
cdr3_aa: CSTSDFSTGETRYF

clone_size: .
j_call: TRBJ1-1
d_call: TRBD1
v_call: TRBV12-3/TRBV12-4
cdr3_nt: TGTGCCTGCAGTCCTAGCCCCACAGGGGGCGGGGGTGAAGCTTTCTTT
cdr3_aa: CACSPSPTGGGGEAFF

clone_size: .
j_call: TRBJ2-7
d_call: TRBD1
v_call: TRBV12-3/TRBV12-4
cdr3_nt: TGTGCCAACAGGGGACCAGTGGGCGAGCAGCACTTC
cdr3_aa: CANRGPVGEQHF

clone_size: .
j_call: TRBJ1-6
d_call: .
v_call: TRBV11-2
cdr3_nt: TGTGCCAGCACCGGGGCTGACGCCCATTCACCCCTCAACTTT
cdr3_aa: CASTGADAHSPLNF

clone_size: .
j_call: TRBJ1-5
d_call: .
v_call: TRBV11-1
cdr3_nt: TGTGCCAGCTGCGACGGGGCTTTTCAGCCCCAGCATTTT
cdr3_aa: CASCDGAFQPQHF

clone_size: many
j_call: TRBJ2-1
d_call: TRBD2
v_call: TRBV6-1
cdr3_nt: TGTGCCAGCAGCCCCTTCGTAGCGGGGGGTAACAATGAGCAGTTCTTC
cdr3_aa: CASSPFVAGGNNEQFF

clone_size: .
j_call: TRBJ1-5
d_call: TRBD1
v_call: TRBV10-3
cdr3_nt: TGTACCATCTGGACAGGGGGGAATCAACCCCAGCATTTT
cdr3_aa: CTIWTGGNQPQHF

clone_size: .
j_call: TRBJ2-2
d_call: TRBD1
v_call: TRBV11-2
cdr3_nt: TGTGCCAGCAGCCTACAGGGGTTGTTGTTCGCCGGGGAGCTGCTTTTT
cdr3_aa: CASSLQGLLFAGELLF

clone_size: .
j_call: TRBJ1-6
d_call: TRBD1
v_call: TRBV29-1
cdr3_nt: TGCAGCGTCCCGGACAGGAGTGGTAACCCACCCCTCCACTTT
cdr3_aa: CSVPDRSGNPPLHF

clone_size: .
j_call: TRBJ1-1
d_call: .
v_call: TRBV5-1
cdr3_nt: TGCGCCAGCAGCTCCGGAGGAGGATTGGACACTGAAGCTTTCTTT
cdr3_aa: CASSSGGGLDTEAFF

clone_size: .
j_call: TRBJ1-2
d_call: TRBD1
v_call: TRBV12-3/TRBV12-4
cdr3_nt: TGTGCTAGCAGACGCACTCCCGGGACAGGGTCTAACTATGGCTACAGCTTC
cdr3_aa: CASRRTPGTGSNYGYSF

clone_size: .
j_call: TRBJ2-7
d_call: .
v_call: TRBV20-1
cdr3_nt: TGCATTGCTAGCTTAGATAGGGGCTACGAGCAGTACTTC
cdr3_aa: CIASLDRGYEQYF

clone_size: once
j_call: TRBJ2-2
d_call: TRBD2
v_call: TRBV5-4
cdr3_nt: TGTGCCAGCAGTCCGGGACTAGCTTGGGGGCTTGACACCGGGGAGCTGTTTTTT
cdr3_aa: CASSPGLAWGLDTGELFF

clone_size: .
j_call: TRBJ2-5
d_call: .
v_call: TRBV11-1
cdr3_nt: TGTGTCAGCAGCTTAGTGAGTCGTCAGACCCGGTACTTC
cdr3_aa: CVSSLVSRQTRYF

clone_size: once
j_call: TRBJ2-7
d_call: TRBD1
v_call: TRBV11-2
cdr3_nt: TGTGTCAGCAGCTTAGACTACAGGGGCGACGAGCAGCACTTC
cdr3_aa: CVSSLDYRGDEQHF